The 5 T cell receptor beta chains presented below share a single source sample, sequenced in a study of shared clonotypes between healthy human individuals. Some clones are missing from TCRdb's copy, which holds only in-frame ones; the method was immunoSEQ multiplex PCR. Of about 1 million clones in the sample, about 70% are singletons; the top ten hold approximately 1.5%. What was sequenced was memory CD4+ T cells sorted from blood. As to subset: CD45RA-negative fraction. These receptors all stem from a man younger than 35 in good health.

V and J are TRBV5-6 and TRBJ1-1; no definite D call. The CDR3 is 13 amino acids. Between the trimmed V and J ends, which lost 6 bases and 1 base, there was a span of 10 bases. Germline CDR1 SGHDT, CDR2 YYEEEE. CDR3 in DNA: TGTGCCAGCACCGGCCTAGGGAACACTGAAGCTTTCTTT. Amino acids: CASTGLGNTEAFF. The full variable domain, completed using reference TRBV5-6 and TRBJ1-1, is DAGVTQSPTHLIKTRGQQVTLRCSPKSGHDTVSWYQQALGQGPQFIFQYYEEEERQRGNFPDRFSGHQFPNYSSELNVNALLLGDSALYLCASTGLGNTEAFFGQGTRLTVV.

CDR3 in amino acids: CASSDLGGGANVLTF. The CDR3 nucleotides read TGCGCCAGCAGTGACCTCGGTGGTGGGGCCAACGTCCTGACTTTC. The rearrangement joins TRBV10-2 to TRBJ2-6; D call uncertain. There are 15 residues in the CDR3. The V end lost 3 bases, the J end lost 3 bases, and 9 bases lay between the germline ends. The germline V gene encodes CDR1 WSHSY and CDR2 SAAADI.

The chain joins TRBV7-8 to TRBJ2-2, with 7 bases identical to TRBD1. The germline V gene encodes CDR1 SGHVS and CDR2 FQNEAQ. This CDR3 has 16 residues. Unmatched junction bases numbered 12, after V lost 5 bases and J lost 6 bases. In DNA, the CDR3 is TGTGCCAGCAGCAAGCGACAGGGTATTAACCCCGGGGAGCTGTTTTTT. This translates into CASSKRQGINPGELFF.

The chain is built from TRBV19 and TRBJ2-3, with no clear D. V lost 5 bases and J 3 bases, leaving 12 bases between the germline ends. The CDR3 covers 14 residues. Germline CDR1 reads LNHDA; CDR2 reads SQIVND (reference sequence). The CDR3 DNA reads as TGTGCCAGTAGTCGACGTAGTGGGACAGATACGCAGTATTTT. Translation gives CASSRRSGTDTQYF.

This chain connects TRBV10-3 to TRBJ2-3, with 10 nucleotides matching TRBD2. Germline trimming cut 11 bases from V and 0 bases from J; bases unmatched to any gene: 5. Germline-derived CDR1 and CDR2 are ENHRY and SYGVKD. The CDR3 consists of 14 residues. The CDR3 spells CASLAGGSTDTQYF. The CDR3 DNA is TGTGCCTCATTAGCGGGGGGCAGCACAGATACGCAGTATTTT.